This T cell receptor (beta chain) was found in a study of blood T cell repertoires in COVID-19. Germline V gene lookup returns CDR1 LGHDT and CDR2 YNNKEL (reference sequence). Germline trimming cut 1 base from V and 4 bases from J; bases unmatched to any gene: 6. This CDR3 comprises 15 residues. Measured with immunoSEQ multiplex PCR; TCRdb has only the in-frame clones, and not every one. The sample gives 200,000 to 250,000 clones, 60% to 85% of which show up once; under 8.5% is in the top ten. This TCR came from a woman in her 70s with acute or convalescent COVID-19. Sequenced sample: peripheral blood. The rearrangement uses TRBV3-1 (or the pseudogene TRBV3-2) and TRBJ1-2; 7 bases align to TRBD1. Here the CDR3 reads CASSQAGGTAYGYTF. The CDR3 DNA follows: TGTGCCAGCAGCCAAGCAGGCGGGACAGCCTATGGCTACACCTTC.